One and the same sample provided the 8 T cell receptor beta chains below, sequenced in a study of human T cells and chemical hapten exposure. MiXCR, run by TCRdb on the RACE reads, gives a single entry per CDR3 protein. This table has 96,000 or so distinct CDR3 sequences, 9.3% appearing once. Time point here: patch test 2, 6 weeks after DPC sensitization. Noted treatment: therapeutic diphenylcyclopropenone sensitization with weekly scalp DPC. The input for sequencing was whole blood, taken in connection with sensitization to the hapten diphenylcyclopropenone (DPC). All receptors come from a woman aged 40 to 50 with alopecia areata. Some clones in this sample may be carry-over from other donors' samples.

This clonotype was recorded at least ten times. The genes are TRBV11-2 and TRBJ1-4; D may be TRBD1 (5 bases). CDR1 SGHAT and CDR2 FQNNGV come from the germline V gene. There are 12 residues in the CDR3. V was cut by 5 bases and J by 9 bases, with 10 bases left in between. Here the CDR3 DNA reads TGTGCCAGCAGCCCCGACAGTCAAAAACTGTTTTTT. Amino acids: CASSPDSQKLFF.

This clonotype was picked up a small number of times. The rearrangement joins TRBV3-1 to TRBJ2-3; D uncertain. V was shortened by 4 bases and J by 4 bases, with 24 bases between the two germline ends. The CDR3 length is 18 residues. CDR1 and CDR2 (germline): LGHDT, YNNKEL (reference sequence). The CDR3 loop is CASSLQSRATRIADTQYF. The CDR3, as DNA: TGTGCCAGCAGCCTCCAAAGTCGGGCGACCCGAATCGCAGATACGCAGTATTTT.

This clonotype has only a few counts. J is TRBJ2-1 and V is TRBV29-1, with 9 bases lining up with TRBD2. This CDR3 spans 12 amino acids. Germline lookup yields CDR1 SQVTM and CDR2 ANQGSEA. J lost 7 bases, V lost 3 bases, and 1 base had no gene match. The CDR3 loop is CSVDSGSNEQFF. The CDR3, as DNA: TGCAGCGTTGATAGCGGGAGTAATGAGCAGTTCTTC.

This clonotype was recorded many times. The genes are TRBV6-2 or TRBV6-3 and TRBJ2-1; the D gene could be TRBD1 or TRBD2 (5 bases each). CDR3 size: 13 residues. V lost 6 bases to trimming and J lost 3 bases, with 9 bases between them. The germline CDR1 and CDR2 sequences are MNHEY and SVGEGT. CDR3 sequence: CASSWGSYNEQFF. DNA of the CDR3: TGTGCCAGCAGCTGGGGGAGCTACAATGAGCAGTTCTTC.

This clonotype was seen a handful of times. The chain employs TRBV12-3 or TRBV12-4 and TRBJ1-5; 11 nucleotides align to TRBD1. The J segment lost 6 bases and the V segment lost 1 base, leaving 5 bases of the junction unmatched. The CDR3 is made up of 16 amino acids. The CDR3 coding sequence is TGTGCCAGCAGTTTAGATGGGACAGGGGGACGTCAGCCCCAGCATTTT. Protein: CASSLDGTGGRQPQHF.

This clonotype turned up a few times. The chain joins TRBV4-3 to TRBJ2-3; no reliable D call. The V end was cut by 1 base, the J end by 2 bases, with 10 bases between. The CDR3 spans 15 residues. CDR1 is LGHNA and CDR2 is YSLEER in the germline V gene. The CDR3 region is CASSQGLGNTDTQYF. The CDR3 region has the DNA TGCGCCAGCAGCCAAGGACTGGGAAACACAGATACGCAGTATTTT.

There are many counts of this clonotype. The chain has TRBV29-1 and TRBJ2-7, with no clear D. Germline V CDR1 and CDR2: SQVTM, ANQGSEA. The CDR3 spans 17 residues. Deletions cut 1 base from V and 4 bases from J, with 23 bases between. The CDR3 loop reads CSVEGRRTLDQEYEQYF. Written as DNA, the CDR3 is TGCAGCGTTGAAGGCCGGCGGACGCTGGACCAGGAGTACGAGCAGTACTTC.

The chain carries TRBV18 and TRBJ2-6, with 9 positions matching TRBD1. The germline V gene has CDR1 KGHSH and CDR2 LQKENI. The CDR3 has 14 residues. The V gene end was trimmed by 3 bases and the J gene end by 8 bases; junction bases not matched to a gene: 2. Written as DNA, the CDR3 is TGTGCCAGCTCACCGGGACAGGGCCCCAACGTCCTGACTTTC. This codes for CASSPGQGPNVLTF.